Below are 20 T cell receptor beta chains sequenced from a single sample in a study of post-analysis software for immune sequencing data. These receptors are not linked to any known antigen. cDNA libraries for TCR beta contained unique molecular identifiers. TCRdb fed the PCR reads into MiXCR, producing one record per CDR3 protein. The sample has hundreds of thousands of distinct CDR3 sequences; 59% are singletons. Study findings and constraints: Patients used a handful of TRBV segments, including TRBV5-6, TRBV5-1 and TRBV20-1, more often than controls.

Sample: blood. The origin of the receptors is a girl aged 2 to 9 with multiple sclerosis.

This chain connects TRBV5-1 to TRBJ2-7; TRBD2 aligns across 9 bases. In germline, CDR1 is SGHRS, CDR2 YFSETQ. V shed 0 bases, J shed 0 bases, and the junction held 4 bases outside the gene matches. This CDR3 comprises 16 residues. CDR3 amino acids: CASSLDPSGVSYEQYF. The CDR3, as DNA: TGCGCCAGCAGCTTGGACCCTAGCGGGGTCTCCTACGAGCAGTACTTC.

This clonotype has just a few counts. This chain connects TRBV7-8 to TRBJ2-5, with TRBD1 matching 9 bases. Judging by the DNA end, TRBJ2-7 fits better; the J call may be wrong. The CDR3 runs 16 residues. Germline assignment: CDR1 SGHVS and CDR2 FQNEAQ. The CDR3 sequence is CASSLKDRGGHYEQYF. The CDR3 DNA reads TGTGCCAGCAGCTTAAAGGACAGGGGAGGCCACTACGAGCAGTACTTC.

The V and J genes are TRBV24-1 and TRBJ2-2, with 9 positions matching TRBD1. CDR1 KGHDR and CDR2 SFDVKD come from the germline V gene. With 10 bases clipped from V and 6 bases from J, the junction kept 8 bases outside the gene matches. This CDR3 is built from 14 residues. In nucleotides, the CDR3 is TGTGCCACTGCCGGGACAGGGTACCCCGGGGAGCTGTTTTTT. As protein: CATAGTGYPGELFF.

The V and J genes are TRBV20-1 and TRBJ2-6; unclear D gene. Germline CDR1 and CDR2: DFQATT and SNEGSKA (reference sequence). The CDR3 runs 13 residues. Trimming took 3 bases from V and 3 from J, leaving 6 bases between them. CDR3 DNA sequence: TGCAGTGCTAGCCCTGGTGGGGCCAACGTCCTGACTTTC. It is translated as CSASPGGANVLTF.

The chain links TRBV18 to TRBJ2-3; D tentatively reads TRBD1 or TRBD2 (6 bases each). This CDR3 is built from 16 residues. Trimming shortened V by 0 bases and J by 2 bases, and 12 bases separated the two germline ends. Germline V gene lookup returns CDR1 KGHSH and CDR2 LQKENI. CDR3: CASSPPNGGFTDTQYF. DNA for the CDR3: TGTGCCAGCTCACCACCTAACGGGGGCTTCACAGATACGCAGTATTTT.

The chain recombines TRBV7-2 with TRBJ2-1, with D uncertain. The CDR3 length is 16 residues. Looked up from germline, CDR1 is SGHTA and CDR2 is FQGNSA. Deletions cut 4 bases from V and 0 bases from J, with 13 bases between. CDR3 loop: CASSWSDVSSYNEQFF. CDR3 sequence (DNA): TGTGCCAGCAGCTGGTCTGACGTCTCCTCCTACAATGAGCAGTTCTTC.

Comment on this clonotype: One end of the junction varies from germline; a read error may be responsible. This chain joins TRBV5-5 and TRBJ1-2, with TRBD1 as a possible D gene (6 bases). The CDR3 is 16 amino acids. Germline V CDR1 and CDR2: SGHKS, YYEKEE (reference sequence). CDR3 sequence reads: CASSLALETGAYSYTF. The CDR3 nucleotides are TGTGCCAGCAGCTTGGCGCTAGAGACAGGAGCCTATAGCTACACCTTC.

V is TRBV9 and J is TRBJ2-4; D unresolved. Germline CDR1 SGDLS, CDR2 YYNGEE. V lost 0 bases to trimming and J lost 5 bases, with 6 bases between them. The CDR3 is 13 amino acids. The DNA for the CDR3 is TGTGCCAGCAGCGTAGCGGTTGAAAACATTCAGTACTTC. This sequence encodes CASSVAVENIQYF.

The chain employs TRBV6-5 and TRBJ2-3, with D unresolved. Trimming left V 0 bases short and J 6 bases short, with 13 bases between. This CDR3 spans 15 amino acids. Germline CDR1 and CDR2: MNHEY and SVGAGI. Here the CDR3 reads CASSYSNIARDTQYF. For the CDR3, the DNA is TGTGCCAGCAGTTACTCGAATATTGCCCGCGATACGCAGTATTTT.

This clonotype has a handful of counts. The V gene is TRBV5-1, the J gene TRBJ2-1; 12 nucleotides agree with TRBD2. The CDR3 has 17 amino acids. Germline trimming cut 2 bases from V and 0 bases from J; bases unmatched to any gene: 3. Germline V CDR1 and CDR2: SGHRS, YFSETQ. CDR3 residues: CASSFLAGGSSYNEQFF. The CDR3 DNA is TGCGCCAGCAGCTTTCTAGCGGGAGGGAGCTCCTACAATGAGCAGTTCTTC.

On this clonotype: Compared with germline, one end of the junction differs, possibly owing to a read error. The rearrangement joins TRBV3-1 to TRBJ1-2; D might be TRBD1 (6 bases). CDR3 size: 17 residues. Germline lookup yields CDR1 LGHDT and CDR2 YNNKEL (reference sequence). CDR3: CASSQDRGQLGLYGHTF. CDR3 in DNA: TGTGCCAGCAGCCAAGATCGGGGGCAACTAGGGCTCTATGGCCACACCTTC.

The chain recombines TRBV25-1 with TRBJ1-1; a weak D match, TRBD1 (6 bases). V was cut by 6 bases and J by 0 bases, with 17 bases left in between. The CDR3 is 16 residues long. Germline CDR1 and CDR2: MGHDK and SYGVNS. CDR3 sequence reads: CASSDRADRLNTEAFF. In nucleotides, the CDR3 is TGTGCCAGCAGCGACCGTGCGGACAGACTGAACACTGAAGCTTTCTTT.

This clonotype appeared a single time. For the CDR3, the DNA is TGTGCCAGCAGCGTAGGTTCGGGTGACTATGGCTACACCTTC. Protein product: CASSVGSGDYGYTF. The rearrangement joins TRBV9 to TRBJ1-2; D unresolved. V was cut by 0 bases and J by 3 bases, with 9 bases left in between. CDR1 and CDR2 (germline): SGDLS, YYNGEE. This CDR3 region has 14 residues.

This clonotype was observed a handful of times. V is TRBV6-5 and J is TRBJ1-2; 7 nucleotides line up with TRBD1. The length of the CDR3 is 13 residues. Unmatched junction bases numbered 6, after V lost 7 bases and J lost 4 bases. CDR1 is MNHEY, CDR2 SVGAGI, per germline. The CDR3 DNA follows: TGTGCCAGCACTAATGACAGGGTCTATGGCTACACCTTC. Its protein is CASTNDRVYGYTF.

The sample holds one count of this clonotype. At one of its ends the junction is not consistent with the germline gene, which may arise from a read error. The chain employs TRBV5-1 and TRBJ2-1; the D gene could be TRBD1 or TRBD2 (5 bases each). This CDR3 contains 14 residues. The germline CDR1 and CDR2 sequences are SGHRS and YFSETQ. Here the CDR3 DNA reads TGCGCCGGCAGCTGGGGGACCTACTACAATGAGCAGTTCTTC. Translated, it gives CAGSWGTYYNEQFF.

V and J are TRBV29-1 and TRBJ2-7; perhaps TRBD2 as D (6 bases). Looked up from germline, CDR1 is SQVTM and CDR2 is ANQGSEA. Trimming removed 7 bases from V and 10 bases from J, with 20 bases in between. The CDR3 covers 12 residues. The CDR3 DNA reads as TGCAGCGCACGAAAAAATGGAGGGACTCAGTACTTC. The encoded protein is CSARKNGGTQYF.

The chain is built from TRBV7-9 and TRBJ2-7; 9 bases line up with TRBD2. The trim removed 8 bases at V and 5 bases at J, leaving 4 bases unmatched. Germline CDR1 and CDR2: SEHNR and FQNEAQ (reference sequence). The CDR3 has 12 residues. This CDR3 is CASRAGGHEQYF. CDR3 nucleotide sequence: TGTGCCAGCCGAGCGGGAGGTCACGAGCAGTACTTC. Full variable domain (outside the CDR3, taken from reference TRBV7-9 and TRBJ2-7): DTGVSQNPRHKITKRGQNVTFRCDPISEHNRLYWYRQTLGQGPEFLTYFQNEAQLEKSRLLSDRFSAERPKGSFSTLEIQRTEQGDSAMYLCASRAGGHEQYFGPGTRLTVT.

The chain uses TRBV28 and TRBJ2-5; 11 bases are shared with TRBD1. The germline V gene encodes CDR1 MDHEN and CDR2 SYDVKM. The junction had 7 bases not matched to a gene; V was cut back by 6 bases and J by 4 bases. The CDR3 has 15 residues. CDR3 sequence (DNA): TGTGCCAGCAGCCATCCCGGGACAGGGGGAGAGACCCAGTACTTC. This sequence encodes CASSHPGTGGETQYF.

This clonotype was observed a handful of times. The rearrangement joins TRBV11-2 to TRBJ1-2, with D possibly being TRBD1 (5 bases). Germline V gene lookup returns CDR1 SGHAT and CDR2 FQNNGV. Trimming took 5 bases from V and 2 from J, leaving 15 bases between them. The CDR3 is 15 amino acids. The CDR3 DNA sequence: TGTGCCAGCAGCACCGGAGGGGTACTCAACTATGGCTACACCTTC. Translated, it gives CASSTGGVLNYGYTF.

The genes are TRBV20-1 and TRBJ2-1; D remains ambiguous. CDR1 is DFQATT and CDR2 is SNEGSKA in the germline V gene (reference sequence). The CDR3 is 14 residues long. Trimming took 0 bases from V and 5 from J, leaving 11 bases between them. In DNA form, the CDR3 reads TGCAGTGCTAGAGATTTGAGCCCGAACAATGAGCAGTTCTTC. Residues: CSARDLSPNNEQFF.